This T cell receptor (beta chain) was recovered during a study of blood T cell repertoires in COVID-19. About the research overall: The United States, Italy and Spain provided the acute and convalescent COVID-19 samples.

The table came from immunoSEQ multiplex PCR; TCRdb's copy has only in-frame clones and leaves some out. This sample carries 250,000 to 350,000 clones, around 85% of them seen once, and the ten largest clones take around 1.6%. The CDR3 consists of 15 residues. CDR1 and CDR2 from the germline V gene are LNHDA and SQIVND (reference sequence). V shed 3 bases, J shed 6 bases, and the junction held 5 bases outside the gene matches. The TCR sequence derives from a human donor with COVID-19, enrolled during active disease. The donor label of this sample is uncertain. This chain connects TRBV19 to TRBJ2-2, with 9 bases identical to TRBD2. The sequenced sample was peripheral blood. CDR3 region: CASSMRLAAPGELFF. The DNA of the CDR3 is TGTGCCAGTAGTATGAGACTAGCGGCCCCCGGGGAGCTGTTTTTT.